The clone carrying this TCR beta chain was found a few times. Its antigen is as yet unknown. This sample stems from a study of early T cells in non-severe SARS-CoV-2 infection. In the study overall: Alpha and beta chains were unpaired, from unsorted whole-blood bulk RNA.

The CDR3 is 13 amino acids. Germline CDR1 SEHNR, CDR2 FQNEAQ (reference sequence). V was pared by 10 bases and J by 1 base, with 11 bases between. General study points: VDJdb matching skewed toward anti-spike CD8 responses, missing private and CD4 specificities.

Unique molecular identifier tags were affixed to discrete cDNA molecules. TCRdb called the 5' RACE reads again in MiXCR, with one record for every CDR3 protein. The sample holds about 77,000 distinct CDR3 sequences, over 4% seen once. The sequence was obtained from an adult who was a healthcare worker with PCR-confirmed SARS-CoV-2 infection or an uninfected control (not recorded which). V is TRBV7-9 and J is TRBJ1-3; possible D gene TRBD1, 5 bases. The sample here was whole blood, taken at baseline. The CDR3 DNA reads TGTGCCACGGGGCGGCCATCTGGAAACACCATATATTTT. Protein sequence: CATGRPSGNTIYF.